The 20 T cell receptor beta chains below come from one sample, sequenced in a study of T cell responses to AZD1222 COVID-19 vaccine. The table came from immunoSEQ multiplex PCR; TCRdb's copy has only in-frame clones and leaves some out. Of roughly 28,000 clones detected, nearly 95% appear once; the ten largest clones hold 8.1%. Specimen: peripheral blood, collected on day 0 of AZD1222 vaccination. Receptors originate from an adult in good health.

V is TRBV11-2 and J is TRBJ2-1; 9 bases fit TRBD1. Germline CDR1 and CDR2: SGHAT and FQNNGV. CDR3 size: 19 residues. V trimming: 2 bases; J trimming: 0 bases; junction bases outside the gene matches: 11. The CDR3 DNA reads TGTGCCAGCAGCTTACTAGGGCCCGGGACAGGGCCCTCCTACAATGAGCAGTTCTTC. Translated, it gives CASSLLGPGTGPSYNEQFF.

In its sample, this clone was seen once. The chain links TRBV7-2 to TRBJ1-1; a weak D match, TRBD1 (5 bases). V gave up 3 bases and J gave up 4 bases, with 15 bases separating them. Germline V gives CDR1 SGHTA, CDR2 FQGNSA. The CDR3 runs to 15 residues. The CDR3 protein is CASSFWDGEGTEAFF. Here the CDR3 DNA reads TGTGCCAGCAGCTTTTGGGACGGGGAAGGCACTGAAGCTTTCTTT.

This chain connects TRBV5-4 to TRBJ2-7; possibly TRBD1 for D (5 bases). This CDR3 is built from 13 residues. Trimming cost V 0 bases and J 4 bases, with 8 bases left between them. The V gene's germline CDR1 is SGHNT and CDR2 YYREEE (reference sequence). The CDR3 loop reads CASSLAQGYEQYF. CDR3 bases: TGTGCCAGCAGCTTGGCCCAGGGATACGAGCAGTACTTC.

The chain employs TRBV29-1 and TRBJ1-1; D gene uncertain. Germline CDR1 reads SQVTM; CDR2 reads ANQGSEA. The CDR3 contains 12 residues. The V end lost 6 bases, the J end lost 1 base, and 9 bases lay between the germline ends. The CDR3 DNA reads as TGCAGCGTCCGACTAGGGAACACTGAAGCTTTCTTT. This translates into CSVRLGNTEAFF. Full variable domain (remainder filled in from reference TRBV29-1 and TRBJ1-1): SAVISQKPSRDICQRGTSLTIQCQVDSQVTMMFWYRQQPGQSLTLIATANQGSEATYESGFVIDKFPISRPNLTFSTLTVSNMSPEDSSIYLCSVRLGNTEAFFGQGTRLTVV.

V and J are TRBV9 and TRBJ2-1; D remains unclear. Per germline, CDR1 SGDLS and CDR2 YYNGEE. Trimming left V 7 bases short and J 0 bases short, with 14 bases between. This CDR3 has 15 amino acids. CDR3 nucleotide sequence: TGTGCCAGCGGATTAGAGCGATACTCCTACAATGAGCAGTTCTTC. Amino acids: CASGLERYSYNEQFF.

The CDR3 bases are TGTGCCAGCCTAGACGAGGGCCCCTCACCCCTCCACTTT. Protein: CASLDEGPSPLHF. The V gene is TRBV28, the J gene TRBJ1-6; D call uncertain. Trimming cost V 8 bases and J 10 bases, with 15 bases left between them. The CDR3 totals 13 residues. Germline V gives CDR1 MDHEN, CDR2 SYDVKM.

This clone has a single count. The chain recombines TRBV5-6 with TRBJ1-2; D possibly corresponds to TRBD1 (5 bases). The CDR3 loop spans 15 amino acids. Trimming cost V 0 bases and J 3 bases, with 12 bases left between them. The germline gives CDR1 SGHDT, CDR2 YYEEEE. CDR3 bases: TGTGCCAGCAGCTTGGGAAGGGGCGCGGACTATGGCTACACCTTC. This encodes CASSLGRGADYGYTF.

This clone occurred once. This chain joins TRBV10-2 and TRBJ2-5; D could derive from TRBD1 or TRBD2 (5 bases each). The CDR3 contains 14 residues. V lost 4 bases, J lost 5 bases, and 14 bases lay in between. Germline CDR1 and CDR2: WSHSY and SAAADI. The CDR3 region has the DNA TGCGCCAGCAGTGTTGGGGGTCAAGGGGAGACCCAGTACTTC. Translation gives CASSVGGQGETQYF.

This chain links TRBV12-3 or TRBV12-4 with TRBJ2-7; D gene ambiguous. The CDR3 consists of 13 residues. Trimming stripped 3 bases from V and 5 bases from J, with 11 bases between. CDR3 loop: CASSFGRHNEQYF. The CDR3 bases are TGTGCCAGCAGTTTTGGTCGACATAACGAGCAGTACTTC.

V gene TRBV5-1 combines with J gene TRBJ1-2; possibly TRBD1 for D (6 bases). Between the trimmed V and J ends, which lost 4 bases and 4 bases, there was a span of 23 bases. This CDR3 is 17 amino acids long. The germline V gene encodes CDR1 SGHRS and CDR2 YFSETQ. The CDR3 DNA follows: TGCGCCAGCAGCCCAACGACAGGCCCCAACGGAGGCTATGGCTACACCTTC. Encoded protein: CASSPTTGPNGGYGYTF.

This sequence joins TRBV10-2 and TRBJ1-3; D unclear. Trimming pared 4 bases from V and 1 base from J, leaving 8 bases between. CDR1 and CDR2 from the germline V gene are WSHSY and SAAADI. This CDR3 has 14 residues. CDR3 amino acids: CASSVIASGNTIYF. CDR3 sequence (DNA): TGCGCCAGCAGTGTCATTGCTTCTGGAAACACCATATATTTT.

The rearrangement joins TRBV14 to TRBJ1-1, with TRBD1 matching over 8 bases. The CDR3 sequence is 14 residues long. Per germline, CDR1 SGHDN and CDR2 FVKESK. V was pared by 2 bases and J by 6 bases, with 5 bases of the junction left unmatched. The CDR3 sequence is CASSQPGQVPEAFF. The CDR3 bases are TGTGCCAGCAGCCAACCGGGACAGGTCCCTGAAGCTTTCTTT.

The CDR3 is CSARSTDTQYF. Written as DNA, the CDR3 is TGCAGTGCTAGATCCACAGATACGCAGTATTTT. This chain joins TRBV20-1 and TRBJ2-3; the D is unclear. The germline V gene encodes CDR1 DFQATT and CDR2 SNEGSKA (reference sequence). The V and J ends lost 2 bases and 2 bases respectively, with 2 bases between them. The CDR3 sequence is 11 residues long.

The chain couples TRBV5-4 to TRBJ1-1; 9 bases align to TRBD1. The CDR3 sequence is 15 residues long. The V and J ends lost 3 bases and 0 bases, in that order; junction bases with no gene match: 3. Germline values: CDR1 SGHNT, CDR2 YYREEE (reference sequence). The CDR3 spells CASSWGTGMNTEAFF. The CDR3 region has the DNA TGTGCCAGCAGCTGGGGGACAGGGATGAACACTGAAGCTTTCTTT.

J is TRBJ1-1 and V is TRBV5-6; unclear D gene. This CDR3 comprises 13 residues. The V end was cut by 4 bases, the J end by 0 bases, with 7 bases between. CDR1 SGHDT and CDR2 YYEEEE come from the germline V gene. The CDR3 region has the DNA TGTGCCAGCAGCCCCGGCCTGAACACTGAAGCTTTCTTT. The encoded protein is CASSPGLNTEAFF.

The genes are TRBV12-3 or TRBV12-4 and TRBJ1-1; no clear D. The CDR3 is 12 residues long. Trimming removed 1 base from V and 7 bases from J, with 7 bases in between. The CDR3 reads CASSLERSEAFF. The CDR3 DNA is TGTGCCAGCAGTTTAGAAAGGAGTGAAGCTTTCTTT.

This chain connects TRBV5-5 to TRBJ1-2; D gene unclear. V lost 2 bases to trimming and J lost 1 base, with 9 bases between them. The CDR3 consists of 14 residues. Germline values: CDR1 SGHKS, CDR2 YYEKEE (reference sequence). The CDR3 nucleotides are TGTGCCAGCAGCTTCAATGAGAATAACTATGGCTACACCTTC. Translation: CASSFNENNYGYTF.

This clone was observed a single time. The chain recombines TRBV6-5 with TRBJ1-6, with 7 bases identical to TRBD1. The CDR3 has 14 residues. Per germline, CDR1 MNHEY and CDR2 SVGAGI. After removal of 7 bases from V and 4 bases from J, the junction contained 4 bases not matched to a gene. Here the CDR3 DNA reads TGTGCCAGCATACGGGACAGATATAATTCACCCCTCCACTTT. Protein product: CASIRDRYNSPLHF.

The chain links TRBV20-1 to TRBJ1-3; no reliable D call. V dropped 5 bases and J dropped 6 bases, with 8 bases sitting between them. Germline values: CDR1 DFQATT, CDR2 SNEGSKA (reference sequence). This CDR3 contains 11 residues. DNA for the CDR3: TGCAGTGCTCCCCGGCCAAACACCATATATTTT. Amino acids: CSAPRPNTIYF.

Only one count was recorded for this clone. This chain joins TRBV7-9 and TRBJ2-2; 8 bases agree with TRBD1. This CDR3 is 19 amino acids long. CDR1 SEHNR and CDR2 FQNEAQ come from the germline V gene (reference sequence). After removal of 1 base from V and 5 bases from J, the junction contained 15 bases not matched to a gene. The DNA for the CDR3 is TGTGCCAGCAGCTTAGGCGCTGAACACGGGACAGGTGATACCGGGGAGCTGTTTTTT. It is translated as CASSLGAEHGTGDTGELFF.